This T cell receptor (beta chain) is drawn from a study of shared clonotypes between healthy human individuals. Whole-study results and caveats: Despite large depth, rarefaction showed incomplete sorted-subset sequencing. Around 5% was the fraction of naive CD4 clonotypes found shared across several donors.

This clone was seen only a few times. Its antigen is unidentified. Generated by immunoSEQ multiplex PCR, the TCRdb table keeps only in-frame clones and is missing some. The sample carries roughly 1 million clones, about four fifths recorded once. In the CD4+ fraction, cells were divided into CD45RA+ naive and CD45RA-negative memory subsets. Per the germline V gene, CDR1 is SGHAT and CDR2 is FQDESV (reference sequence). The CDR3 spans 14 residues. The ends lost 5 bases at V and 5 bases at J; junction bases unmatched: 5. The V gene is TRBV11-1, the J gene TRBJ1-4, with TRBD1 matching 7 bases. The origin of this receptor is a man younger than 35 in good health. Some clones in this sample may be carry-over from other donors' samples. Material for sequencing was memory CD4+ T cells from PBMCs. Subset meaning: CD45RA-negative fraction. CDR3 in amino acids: CASSADRVNEKLFF. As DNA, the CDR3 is TGTGCCAGCAGCGCCGACAGGGTAAATGAAAAACTGTTTTTT.